Following are 5 T cell receptor beta chains from one sample sequenced in a study of OX40 agonist ivuxolimab in advanced cancers. Some clones are missing from TCRdb's copy, which holds only in-frame ones; the method was immunoSEQ multiplex PCR. Seen here are 36,000 or so clones, over 65% observed once, and the top ten hold around a fifth. Here the sequenced sample was CD4+ or CD8+ T cells sorted from blood, taken in a trial of the OX40 agonist ivuxolimab. Source of these receptors: an adult with an advanced solid tumor such as melanoma, head and neck, liver or kidney cancer.

The chain is built from TRBV2 and TRBJ1-2; no reliable D call. Germline CDR1 is SNHLY and CDR2 is FYNNEI. V was trimmed by 6 bases and J by 4 bases, leaving 15 bases between them. The CDR3 loop spans 14 amino acids. CDR3: CASSQGQALYGYTF. CDR3 nucleotides: TGTGCCAGCAGCCAAGGGCAGGCCCTCTATGGCTACACCTTC.

A note on this clone: The likely explanation is a read error, given a far larger clone one base away. Other nucleotide sequences from this sample produce the same CDR3. The chain combines TRBV5-1 with TRBJ1-3; D possibly corresponds to TRBD1 (6 bases). Germline CDR1 is SGHRS and CDR2 is YFSETQ. The CDR3 length is 16 residues. V was cut by 1 base and J by 0 bases, with 11 bases left in between. The CDR3 here is CASSLSSDSSGNTIYF. Here the CDR3 DNA reads TGCGCCAGCAGCTTGAGTTCGGACAGCTCTGGAAACACCATATATTTT.

J is TRBJ1-5 and V is TRBV5-5; tentative D call: TRBD1 (5 bases). The CDR3 is made up of 16 amino acids. V dropped 4 bases and J dropped 3 bases, with 17 bases sitting between them. Germline CDR1 reads SGHKS; CDR2 reads YYEKEE (reference sequence). CDR3 amino acids: CASSPRDSNYNQPQHF. In nucleotides, the CDR3 is TGTGCCAGCAGCCCCCGGGACTCAAACTACAATCAGCCCCAGCATTTT. Filled out from reference TRBV5-5 and TRBJ1-5, the complete variable domain reads DAGVTQSPTHLIKTRGQQVTLRCSPISGHKSVSWYQQVLGQGPQFIFQYYEKEERGRGNFPDRFSARQFPNYSSELNVNALLLGDSALYLCASSPRDSNYNQPQHFGDGTRLSIL.

The CDR3 coding sequence is TGCGCCAGCAGCCAAACCGCGGGCCCCTACGAGCAGTACTTC. Amino acid sequence: CASSQTAGPYEQYF. This rearrangement joins TRBV4-1 to TRBJ2-7; a possible D gene is TRBD2 (5 bases). Trimming took 2 bases from V and 2 from J, leaving 10 bases between them. The CDR3 covers 14 residues. Germline V CDR1 and CDR2: MGHRA, YSYEKL.

The CDR3 bases are TGCGCCAGCAGCCCGTACGGGGGCAATATGTACAATGAGCAGTTCTTC. Protein sequence: CASSPYGGNMYNEQFF. This rearrangement joins TRBV4-1 to TRBJ2-1; D tentatively fits TRBD1 or TRBD2 (6 bases each). Trimming took 4 bases from V and 4 from J, leaving 17 bases between them. This CDR3 contains 16 residues. CDR1 and CDR2 from the germline V gene are MGHRA and YSYEKL.